Presented here are 25 T cell receptor beta chains from one specimen sequenced in a study of blood T cell repertoires in COVID-19. Measured with immunoSEQ multiplex PCR; TCRdb has only the in-frame clones, and not every one. The sample shows hundreds of thousands of clones, roughly 89% of them seen only once. The sample was peripheral blood. These receptors all stem from a woman between 40 and 50 years old with COVID-19, enrolled during active disease.

This clone appeared once. The chain uses TRBV7-2 and TRBJ2-3; 9 bases agree with TRBD1. With V trimmed by 3 bases and J by 3 bases, 4 bases remained unmatched. Germline CDR1 and CDR2: SGHTA and FQGNSA. The CDR3 is 15 residues long. The CDR3 loop is CASSLGQGGTDTQYF. CDR3 DNA: TGTGCCAGCAGCTTGGGACAGGGAGGGACAGATACGCAGTATTTT. The full variable domain, in which reference TRBV7-2 and TRBJ2-3 provide the parts outside the CDR3, is GAGVSQSPSNKVTEKGKDVELRCDPISGHTALYWYRQSLGQGLEFLIYFQGNSAPDKSGLPSDRFSAERTGGSVSTLTIQRTQQEDSAVYLCASSLGQGGTDTQYFGPGTRLTVL.

The chain has TRBV5-1 and TRBJ2-5; 11 bases align to TRBD1. Germline CDR1 reads SGHRS; CDR2 reads YFSETQ. The length of the CDR3 is 16 residues. Losses at the gene ends were 4 bases for V and 2 bases for J; bases not matched to a gene: 7. The CDR3: CASSQSGTGGQETQYF. CDR3 coding DNA: TGCGCCAGCAGCCAATCCGGGACAGGGGGACAAGAGACCCAGTACTTC.

Comment on this clone: An end of the junction differs from the germline gene, which may be a read error. This same CDR3 is encoded by further DNA sequences in the sample. This chain joins TRBV30 and TRBJ1-2, with TRBD1 matching 7 bases. This CDR3 has 14 residues. Per germline, CDR1 GTSNPN and CDR2 SVGIG (reference sequence). The CDR3 reads CAWSVDRREEGYTF. Written as DNA, the CDR3 is TGTGCCTGGAGTGTGGACAGGCGAGAGGAGGGCTATACCTTC.

V is TRBV6-4 and J is TRBJ2-1; TRBD2 might be the D (6 bases). This CDR3 region has 15 residues. V shed 3 bases and J shed 3 bases, with 12 bases lying between them. Germline assignment: CDR1 MRHNA and CDR2 SNTAGT. This chain's CDR3 is CASSDGGTGYNEQFF. CDR3 nucleotide sequence: TGTGCCAGCAGTGATGGGGGGACCGGCTACAATGAGCAGTTCTTC.

V is TRBV24-1 and J is TRBJ1-1; 7 bases fit TRBD1. J gave up 7 bases and V 7 bases, and 2 bases lay outside the gene matches. The CDR3 covers 11 residues. Germline loops: CDR1 KGHDR, CDR2 SFDVKD. The DNA for the CDR3 is TGTGCCACCAGCCGACAGGGTGAAGCTTTCTTT. Amino acid sequence: CATSRQGEAFF.

This chain uses TRBV7-2 with TRBJ2-4, with D perhaps matching TRBD1 (6 bases). Deletions cut 2 bases from V and 8 bases from J, with 13 bases between. CDR1 and CDR2 from the germline V gene are SGHTA and FQGNSA. This CDR3 has 14 amino acids. The CDR3 is CASSLSGAGHIQYF. CDR3 sequence (DNA): TGTGCCAGCAGCTTATCAGGGGCAGGACACATTCAGTACTTC.

This chain joins TRBV10-3 and TRBJ1-1, with 7 bases fitting TRBD1. Germline CDR1 is ENHRY and CDR2 is SYGVKD. V lost 6 bases and J lost 1; bases outside the gene matches: 8. There are 15 residues in the CDR3. CDR3 sequence: CAISKSDRENTEAFF. CDR3 coding DNA: TGTGCCATCAGCAAAAGCGACAGGGAGAACACTGAAGCTTTCTTT.

This clone was seen a few times. The rearrangement links TRBV7-2 to TRBJ1-2; 7 positions match TRBD1. The CDR3 spans 17 residues. CDR1 SGHTA and CDR2 FQGNSA come from the germline V gene. V shed 5 bases and J 4 bases; nucleotides not matched to a gene: 16. The CDR3, as DNA: TGTGCCAGCAGCCCGCGGACAGGTCTAGCGCTGGGCTATGGCTACACCTTC. It codes for CASSPRTGLALGYGYTF.

The V gene is TRBV3-1 (or the pseudogene TRBV3-2), the J gene TRBJ1-2; 7 bases match TRBD1. Per the germline V gene, CDR1 is LGHDT and CDR2 is YNNKEL (reference sequence). CDR3 size: 14 residues. The trim removed 1 base at V and 5 bases at J, leaving 4 bases unmatched. This chain's CDR3 is CASSQGRGQYGYTF. CDR3 DNA: TGTGCCAGCAGCCAAGGAAGGGGACAGTATGGCTACACCTTC.

This clone was recorded a few times. The V and J genes are TRBV30 and TRBJ1-2; D is unresolved. Between the trimmed V and J ends, which lost 4 bases and 2 bases, there was a span of 8 bases. The CDR3 runs 12 residues. Germline V gene sequence: CDR1 GTSNPN, CDR2 SVGIG (reference sequence). In nucleotides, the CDR3 is TGTGCCTGGACCCCAGGAAACTATGGCTACACCTTC. It codes for CAWTPGNYGYTF.

In nucleotides, the CDR3 is TGTGCCAGCAGCCGACAGGGGGATACCTACGAGCAGTACTTC. This gives the protein CASSRQGDTYEQYF. The chain uses TRBV27 and TRBJ2-7, with TRBD1 matching 9 bases. CDR1 and CDR2 (germline): MNHEY, SMNVEV (reference sequence). The CDR3 runs to 14 residues. Losses at the gene ends were 6 bases for V and 2 bases for J; bases not matched to a gene: 5.

In its sample, this clone was seen once. The CDR3: CASSFRDSRTDTQYF. In DNA, the CDR3 is TGTGCCAGCAGCTTCCGGGACAGTCGCACAGATACGCAGTATTTT. The chain has TRBV7-9 and TRBJ2-3; 7 bases map to TRBD1. V lost 3 bases and J lost 1; bases outside the gene matches: 4. Germline CDR1 and CDR2: SEHNR and FQNEAQ (reference sequence). CDR3 length: 15 residues. The full variable domain, its missing parts supplied by reference TRBV7-9 and TRBJ2-3, is DTGVSQNPRHKITKRGQNVTFRCDPISEHNRLYWYRQTLGQGPEFLTYFQNEAQLEKSRLLSDRFSAERPKGSFSTLEIQRTEQGDSAMYLCASSFRDSRTDTQYFGPGTRLTVL.

The rearrangement joins TRBV12-3 or TRBV12-4 to TRBJ1-2; D call uncertain. V lost 3 bases and J 2 bases, leaving 7 bases between the germline ends. The CDR3 is 13 amino acids. The CDR3 loop is CASSLTPNYGYTF. CDR3 DNA: TGTGCCAGCAGTTTGACACCAAACTATGGCTACACCTTC.

This rearrangement joins TRBV5-1 to TRBJ1-1; 8 positions agree with TRBD1. The CDR3 covers 14 residues. Germline loops: CDR1 SGHRS, CDR2 YFSETQ. The V gene end was trimmed by 5 bases and the J gene end by 4 bases; junction bases not matched to a gene: 7. The CDR3 DNA reads TGCGCCAGCAGACCTCTTACAGGGGGCACTGAAGCTTTCTTT. Encoded protein: CASRPLTGGTEAFF.

V usage is TRBV28 and J usage is TRBJ1-2; no firm D call. Trimming took 10 bases from V and 1 from J, leaving 7 bases between them. The germline CDR1 and CDR2 sequences are MDHEN and SYDVKM. The CDR3 is 11 residues long. The CDR3 DNA reads as TGTGCCATCTACGGTAACTATGGCTACACCTTC. It yields the protein CAIYGNYGYTF.

The chain joins TRBV21-1 to TRBJ2-7; the tabulated D call, TRBD1, remains unverified against the DNA. TRBV21-1 constitutes a pseudogene. The CDR3 is 19 residues long. DNA of the CDR3: TGTGCCAGCAGCAAAGTTTATCGGACAGGGGCATCTTTCCGTTACGAGCAGTACTTC. Its protein is CASSKVYRTGASFRYEQYF.

This clone came up a few times. The gene calls are TRBV27 and TRBJ1-6; TRBD1 matches at 9 bases. Unmatched junction bases numbered 7, after V lost 7 bases and J lost 6 bases. CDR1 and CDR2 (germline): MNHEY, SMNVEV (reference sequence). The CDR3 contains 15 residues. In DNA, the CDR3 is TGTGCCAGCACTCCAGGGGACAGGGCTAATTCACCCCTCCACTTT. Its translation: CASTPGDRANSPLHF.

The chain links TRBV18 to TRBJ2-7, with TRBD1 identical over 8 bases. The germline V gene has CDR1 KGHSH and CDR2 LQKENI. This CDR3 contains 17 residues. Unmatched junction bases numbered 14, after V lost 3 bases and J lost 4 bases. CDR3 protein: CASSPSQLTGEDYEQYF. For the CDR3, the DNA is TGTGCCAGCTCACCTTCCCAATTGACAGGGGAGGATTACGAGCAGTACTTC.

The genes are TRBV27 and TRBJ1-4, with 12 bases matching TRBD1. The length of the CDR3 is 17 residues. CDR1 and CDR2 (germline): MNHEY, SMNVEV (reference sequence). J lost 3 bases, V lost 5 bases, and 7 bases had no gene match. Here the CDR3 DNA reads TGTGCCAGCAGTCCCCGGGACAGGGGGCCCTCTAATGAAAAACTGTTTTTT. Protein: CASSPRDRGPSNEKLFF.

This clone was found once. V usage is TRBV28 and J usage is TRBJ2-1; 16 nucleotides align to TRBD2. With V trimmed by 3 bases and J by 0 bases, 8 bases remained unmatched. The length of the CDR3 is 20 residues. Germline V gene sequence: CDR1 MDHEN, CDR2 SYDVKM. CDR3 in amino acids: CASSLGLAGGPMSSYNEQFF. CDR3 sequence (DNA): TGTGCCAGCAGTTTGGGACTAGCGGGAGGGCCCATGAGCTCCTACAATGAGCAGTTCTTC.

V and J are TRBV11-2 and TRBJ1-6; no definite D call. Trimming removed 5 bases at V and 7 bases at J, with 18 bases between. CDR1 is SGHAT, CDR2 FQNNGV, per germline. The CDR3 extends over 16 amino acids. Here the CDR3 DNA reads TGTGCCAGCAGCCCGACCCGCAGGTCAAAAAATTCACCCCTCCACTTT. This encodes CASSPTRRSKNSPLHF.

The chain has TRBV30 and TRBJ2-7, with 9 bases identical to TRBD2. The germline CDR1 and CDR2 sequences are GTSNPN and SVGIG (reference sequence). Trimming cost V 1 base and J 4 bases; bases outside gene matches: 8. The CDR3 consists of 15 residues. The CDR3 nucleotides read TGTGCCTGGAGTGCGCGGGAGGGCCGAATGTACGAGCAGTACTTC. Amino acids: CAWSAREGRMYEQYF. The whole variable domain, remainder taken from reference TRBV30 and TRBJ2-7, is SQTIHQWPATLVQPVGSPLSLECTVEGTSNPNLYWYRQAAGRGLQLLFYSVGIGQISSEVPQNLSASRPQDRQFILSSKKLLLSDSGFYLCAWSAREGRMYEQYFGPGTRLTVT.

The chain couples TRBV5-8 to TRBJ2-1; D gene ambiguous. Germline CDR1 and CDR2: SGHTS and YDEGEE. With 0 bases removed from V and 3 bases from J, the gap between germline ends came to 13 bases. The length of the CDR3 is 16 residues. CDR3 residues: CASSLVSGVGYNEQFF. The CDR3 bases are TGTGCCAGCAGCTTGGTATCGGGTGTTGGCTACAATGAGCAGTTCTTC.

The chain employs TRBV11-2 and TRBJ1-4; TRBD1 aligns across 7 bases. V lost 5 bases and J lost 7; bases outside the gene matches: 7. Germline V gene lookup returns CDR1 SGHAT and CDR2 FQNNGV. The CDR3 runs 14 residues. CDR3 nucleotides: TGTGCCAGCAGCCCAACAGGGGAGGTTGAAAAACTGTTTTTT. This encodes CASSPTGEVEKLFF.

This clone was seen a handful of times. The chain employs TRBV18 and TRBJ1-1; TRBD1 matches 7 bases. CDR3 length: 14 amino acids. Germline V gives CDR1 KGHSH, CDR2 LQKENI. V dropped 3 bases and J dropped 3; count of bases not matched to a gene: 4. The CDR3 DNA is TGTGCCAGCTCACCCCTCGACAGGGACACTGAAGCTTTCTTT. It specifies CASSPLDRDTEAFF.